Below, 18 T cell receptor beta chains from the same sample are listed, as sequenced in a study of CD8+CD57+ T cells in acquired aplastic anemia. By flow cytometry, patients selected for sequencing had shown an expansion of CD8+CD57+ cells. TCR beta VDJ and CDR3 were profiled, and genomic DNA was the template. TCRdb independently ran MiXCR on the reads; one entry per CDR3 protein. The data show some 150,000 distinct CDR3 sequences, around 48% seen once. Input material: sorted CD4+, CD8+, or CD8+CD57+ T cells (not recorded which) from PBMCs. These receptors were collected from a human donor with aplastic anemia.

At least ten counts were recorded for this clonotype. The chain joins TRBV6-1 to TRBJ2-7, with TRBD1 matching over 12 bases. The J segment lost 3 bases and the V segment lost 4 bases, leaving 7 bases of the junction unmatched. This CDR3 is 16 amino acids long. Germline CDR1 is MNHNS and CDR2 is SASEGT. The CDR3 region is CASSGDRGRPVYEQYF. The CDR3 nucleotides are TGTGCCAGCAGTGGGGACAGGGGGCGCCCAGTCTACGAGCAGTACTTC.

In its sample, this clonotype was seen once. The chain employs TRBV20-1 and TRBJ2-1; D is ambiguous. The CDR3 spans 12 residues. V lost 3 bases, J lost 3 bases, and 6 bases lay in between. Looked up from germline, CDR1 is DFQATT and CDR2 is SNEGSKA (reference sequence). CDR3 protein: CSASGVYNEQFF. CDR3 nucleotide sequence: TGCAGTGCTAGCGGTGTCTACAATGAGCAGTTCTTC.

This clonotype showed up many times. A junction boundary mismatches the germline segment, possibly from a read error. The chain has TRBV3-1 and TRBJ2-1, with D possibly being TRBD2 (6 bases). This CDR3 spans 12 amino acids. Germline-derived CDR1 and CDR2 are LGHDT and YNNKEL (reference sequence). For the CDR3, the DNA is TGTGCCAGCAGCCAACTAGGGAGGATCCCGGTCTTC. Its translation is CASSQLGRIPVF.

This chain joins TRBV10-3 and TRBJ2-1; no clear D gene. Germline V CDR1 and CDR2: ENHRY, SYGVKD. Trimming pared 4 bases from V and 0 bases from J, leaving 16 bases between. The CDR3 covers 17 residues. The CDR3 coding sequence is TGTGCCATCAGTGGTCGTGGTAGCAGGAGCTCCTACAATGAGCAGTTCTTC. Translated, it gives CAISGRGSRSSYNEQFF.

This clonotype was observed many times. The V call is TRBV7-6, the J call TRBJ2-1; tentative D call: TRBD2 (7 bases). The ends were cut back, 0 bases at V and 12 bases at J, with 21 bases in the middle. Germline values: CDR1 SGHVS, CDR2 FNYEAQ. The CDR3 extends over 16 amino acids. The CDR3 reads CASSLAPGGLMGGQFF. The DNA of the CDR3 is TGTGCCAGCAGCTTAGCGCCGGGGGGCCTAATGGGAGGGCAGTTCTTC.

This clonotype showed up many times. This sequence joins TRBV19 and TRBJ1-1; D remains ambiguous. CDR1 and CDR2 from the germline V gene are LNHDA and SQIVND (reference sequence). V was shortened by 8 bases and J by 3 bases, with 13 bases between the two germline ends. This CDR3 comprises 13 residues. In nucleotides, the CDR3 is TGTGCCAGTCACAGCCGGTGGGACACTGAAGCTTTCTTT. Translating gives CASHSRWDTEAFF.

The V call is TRBV9, the J call TRBJ1-2; 9 bases map to TRBD1. CDR3 length: 14 residues. Germline V gene data show CDR1 as SGDLS and CDR2 as YYNGEE. Germline trimming cut 1 base from V and 4 bases from J; bases unmatched to any gene: 2. The chain's CDR3 is CASSVTGGPYGYTF. DNA for the CDR3: TGTGCCAGCAGCGTAACAGGGGGCCCCTATGGCTACACCTTC. Based on the CDR3 plus reference TRBV9 and TRBJ1-2, the full variable domain is DSGVTQTPKHLITATGQRVTLRCSPRSGDLSVYWYQQSLDQGLQFLIQYYNGEERAKGNILERFSAQQFPDLHSELNLSSLELGDSALYFCASSVTGGPYGYTFGSGTRLTVV.

The chain links TRBV24-1 to TRBJ2-1, with 9 bases that match TRBD2. Germline loops: CDR1 KGHDR, CDR2 SFDVKD. The CDR3 covers 15 residues. V lost 0 bases, J lost 10 bases, and 6 bases stayed unmatched. The CDR3 nucleotides read TGTGCCACCAGTGATTTGGCGGGAGGGTTGAAGGAGCAGTTCTTC. Encoded protein: CATSDLAGGLKEQFF.

Worth noting for this clonotype: Because the CDR3 is missing its conserved closing phenylalanine or tryptophan, this is likely a read error. This chain connects TRBV20-1 to TRBJ2-7; 8 bases match TRBD1. Germline V gene lookup returns CDR1 DFQATT and CDR2 SNEGSKA (reference sequence). The CDR3 runs to 11 residues. This CDR3 reads CRTGSLGEQYL. In nucleotides, the CDR3 is TGTAGGACAGGGTCACTAGGCGAGCAGTACCTC.

The chain is built from TRBV7-9 and TRBJ1-1; D not resolved. CDR3 length equals 12 residues. V lost 11 bases to trimming and J lost 6 bases, with 16 bases between them. Germline V gene sequence: CDR1 SEHNR, CDR2 FQNEAQ (reference sequence). DNA of the CDR3: TGTGCCCCCCGTGCGAGCGGGGCTGAAGCTTTCTTT. Translation gives CAPRASGAEAFF.

The V gene is TRBV19, the J gene TRBJ2-6; D may match TRBD1 or TRBD2 (6 bases each). The germline V gene has CDR1 LNHDA and CDR2 SQIVND (reference sequence). V lost 11 bases and J 2 bases, leaving 13 bases between the germline ends. The CDR3 covers 14 residues. CDR3 DNA sequence: TGTGCCGGTACGGGGGCGGCTGGGGCCAACGTCCTGACTTTC. Protein: CAGTGAAGANVLTF.

This clonotype was seen only once. The rearrangement uses TRBV3-1 and TRBJ2-3, with TRBD2 identical over 7 bases. CDR1 LGHDT and CDR2 YNNKEL come from the germline V gene (reference sequence). This CDR3 has 16 residues. The V segment lost 4 bases and the J segment 3 bases; nucleotides outside the gene matches: 10. The CDR3 DNA follows: TGTGCCAGCAGCCTACGCCCGGGACTATCGACAGATACGCAGTATTTT. Translating gives CASSLRPGLSTDTQYF.

The CDR3 loop is CASSPQGARSGYTF. The CDR3 DNA is TGTGCCAGCAGCCCCCAGGGGGCTCGTTCTGGCTACACCTTC. The chain is built from TRBV11-1 and TRBJ1-2; the match to TRBD1 covers 8 bases. Germline CDR1 and CDR2: SGHAT and FQDESV (reference sequence). The CDR3 is 14 amino acids. V lost 5 bases and J lost 7; bases outside the gene matches: 9.

This clonotype has at least ten counts. This chain joins TRBV20-1 and TRBJ2-7, with TRBD1 matching 8 bases. V was pared by 8 bases and J by 0 bases, with 3 bases of the junction left unmatched. Germline-derived CDR1 and CDR2 are DFQATT and SNEGSKA (reference sequence). This CDR3 has 12 amino acids. The CDR3: CSTGQGSYEQYF. The CDR3 DNA follows: TGCAGTACCGGACAGGGCTCCTACGAGCAGTACTTC.

V and J are TRBV7-8 and TRBJ2-7; the match to TRBD2 covers 10 bases. The ends lost 1 base at V and 7 bases at J; junction bases unmatched: 7. CDR3 length: 15 residues. Germline V lookup: CDR1 SGHVS, CDR2 FQNEAQ. CDR3 residues: CASSLVPLAGVEQYF. The CDR3 DNA is TGTGCCAGCAGCTTAGTTCCGCTAGCGGGAGTGGAGCAGTACTTC.

This clonotype showed up many times. The chain recombines TRBV9 with TRBJ1-2, with D uncertain. Germline V CDR1 and CDR2: SGDLS, YYNGEE. The CDR3 sequence is 15 residues long. Trimming removed 0 bases from V and 5 bases from J, with 14 bases in between. The CDR3, as DNA: TGTGCCAGCAGCGTAGCTCTGGGCGGCCCGTATGGCTACACCTTC. Its protein product is CASSVALGGPYGYTF.

This clonotype was found many times. V is TRBV15 and J is TRBJ1-6; tentative D call: TRBD1 (5 bases). Germline V gives CDR1 LNHNV, CDR2 YYDKDF (reference sequence). There are 17 residues in the CDR3. V was shortened by 0 bases and J by 9 bases, with 18 bases between the two germline ends. The CDR3 loop reads CATSRDYHGALSSPLHF. The CDR3 DNA reads TGTGCCACCAGCAGAGATTATCATGGGGCTTTATCTTCACCCCTCCACTTT.

With regard to this clonotype: A much larger clone lies a single base off, so this may be a read error. The chain employs TRBV6-1 and TRBJ2-7, with D possibly TRBD1 on 5 matching bases. Germline assignment: CDR1 MNHNS and CDR2 SASEGT. This CDR3 is built from 14 residues. The CDR3 loop reads CASSRTFPLHEQCF. CDR3 in DNA: TGTGCCAGCAGCAGGACATTTCCACTCCACGAGCAGTGCTTC.